The 3 T cell receptor beta chains reported below all come from one sample, sequenced in a study of identical twins. TCRdb processed the 5' RACE reads anew with MiXCR; each CDR3 protein has one entry. This repertoire shows hundreds of thousands of distinct CDR3 sequences, roughly an eighth found once; its top ten account for about 1.5%. This same sample was also part of a study on yellow fever vaccine responses in identical twins.

Specimen: PBMCs. The receptors originated from a woman aged 18-29 years in good health.

The sample holds a few counts of this clonotype. J is TRBJ2-7 and V is TRBV5-5, with D maybe TRBD1 (6 bases). Per germline, CDR1 SGHKS and CDR2 YYEKEE (reference sequence). The length of the CDR3 is 13 residues. V was pared by 1 base and J by 6 bases, with 11 bases between. The DNA for the CDR3 is TGTGCCAGCAGCTTGTGGACAGCCTCCGAGCAGTACTTC. This sequence encodes CASSLWTASEQYF.

The gene calls are TRBV3-1 and TRBJ2-1; 9 nucleotides line up with TRBD2. In germline, CDR1 is LGHDT, CDR2 YNNKEL (reference sequence). The CDR3 contains 16 residues. Trimming at V came to 0 bases and at J to 6 bases, leaving 6 bases not matched to a gene. The CDR3 loop reads CASSQDRLAVLNEQFF. DNA for the CDR3: TGTGCCAGCAGCCAAGATAGACTAGCGGTCCTCAATGAGCAGTTCTTC.

This clonotype was observed at least ten times. Sequence at one end of the junction differs from germline and may be a read error. The V gene is TRBV4-1, the J gene TRBJ2-1; D remains ambiguous. The CDR3 length is 13 residues. Looked up from germline, CDR1 is MGHRA and CDR2 is YSYEKL. CDR3 residues: CASSQVLYNEQFF. CDR3 DNA: TGTGCCAGCAGCCAAGTTTTGTACAATGAGCAGTTCTTC.